What follows are 10 T cell receptor beta chains derived from one specimen sequenced in a study of T cells after yellow fever vaccination. In TCRdb, the 5' RACE reads were re-called with MiXCR into one record per CDR3 protein. The sample holds about 340,000 distinct CDR3 sequences, under 5% seen once. The sample was PBMCs, taken 5 days after the yellow fever booster vaccination. The origin of the receptors is a man younger than 30 who received the YFV17D yellow fever vaccine.

The chain carries TRBV6-1 and TRBJ2-3; D gene uncertain. The CDR3 covers 16 residues. Germline-derived CDR1 and CDR2 are MNHNS and SASEGT. Trimming left V 1 base short and J 5 bases short, with 16 bases between. The CDR3 is CASSEVTTIFRDTQYF. CDR3 DNA: TGTGCCAGCAGTGAAGTTACTACGATATTCCGAGATACGCAGTATTTT.

This clonotype appeared many times. The J gene is TRBJ2-1, the V gene TRBV11-3; D is ambiguous. The CDR3 loop spans 13 amino acids. Trimming cost V 1 base and J 5 bases, with 6 bases left between them. Germline values: CDR1 SGHNT, CDR2 YENEEA. The CDR3 DNA is TGTGCCAGCAGCTTAGTTGGCGACAATGAGCAGTTCTTC. It specifies CASSLVGDNEQFF.

This clonotype came up a few times. The chain has TRBV20-1 and TRBJ2-7, with TRBD1 matching over 8 bases. Trimming took 5 bases from V and 0 from J; bases not matched to a gene: 6. CDR3 length: 14 residues. Germline CDR1 DFQATT, CDR2 SNEGSKA (reference sequence). The DNA of the CDR3 is TGCAGTGCTGGTGGACAGGGAAGCTCCTACGAGCAGTACTTC. Translating gives CSAGGQGSSYEQYF.

This clonotype came up many times. The chain has TRBV7-2 and TRBJ2-4, with TRBD1 matching over 9 bases. Trimming removed 4 bases from V and 5 bases from J; junction bases left unmatched: 0. Germline CDR1 SGHTA, CDR2 FQGNSA. The CDR3 spans 13 residues. The CDR3 region is CASSYRGQNIQYF. In DNA form, the CDR3 reads TGTGCCAGCAGCTACAGGGGGCAAAACATTCAGTACTTC.

V gene TRBV10-3 combines with J gene TRBJ2-7; D may be TRBD2 (5 bases). Germline-derived CDR1 and CDR2 are ENHRY and SYGVKD. The V gene lost 0 bases and the J gene lost 10 bases, with 10 bases spanning the gap. CDR3 length equals 12 residues. DNA of the CDR3: TGTGCCATCAGTGAGTCCGTACGGACTCAGTACGTC. Translated: CAISESVRTQYV.

This clonotype has at least ten counts. The rearrangement joins TRBV20-1 to TRBJ1-3, with D unresolved. The CDR3 is 14 residues long. V gave up 7 bases and J gave up 0 bases, with 13 bases separating them. Germline-derived CDR1 and CDR2 are DFQATT and SNEGSKA (reference sequence). DNA for the CDR3: TGCAGTGGTCTGGACGGTCGCTCTGGAAACACCATATATTTT. Translating gives CSGLDGRSGNTIYF.

This clonotype was counted many times. V and J are TRBV5-1 and TRBJ2-5, with a weak D call TRBD2 (5 bases). Trimming removed 2 bases from V and 2 bases from J, with 10 bases in between. This CDR3 is 14 amino acids long. Germline CDR1 and CDR2: SGHRS and YFSETQ. In nucleotides, the CDR3 is TGCGCCAGCAGCTTTCCCGGGAATCAAGAGACCCAGTACTTC. Amino acids: CASSFPGNQETQYF.

This clonotype occurred a few times. The rearrangement links TRBV24-1 to TRBJ1-2; D gene uncertain. This CDR3 comprises 14 residues. V lost 4 bases to trimming and J lost 2 bases, with 10 bases between them. Germline V gene lookup returns CDR1 KGHDR and CDR2 SFDVKD. The DNA for the CDR3 is TGTGCCACCAGTGACCCCTTAGGGAACTATGGCTACACCTTC. The encoded protein is CATSDPLGNYGYTF.

This clonotype has just a few counts. J is TRBJ1-4 and V is TRBV6-5, with 10 bases identical to TRBD1. In germline, CDR1 is MNHEY, CDR2 SVGAGI. The CDR3 is 16 amino acids. The V segment lost 5 bases and the J segment 7 bases; nucleotides outside the gene matches: 10. As DNA, the CDR3 is TGTGCCAGCAGTCCAGTCCGGGACAGGGGACGTGAAAAACTGTTTTTT. It specifies CASSPVRDRGREKLFF.

The chain is built from TRBV5-1 and TRBJ1-1; D gene unclear. Germline-derived CDR1 and CDR2 are SGHRS and YFSETQ. The V gene lost 0 bases and the J gene lost 6 bases, with 12 bases spanning the gap. CDR3 length: 14 residues. The CDR3: CASSLGFRGPEAFF. Written as DNA, the CDR3 is TGCGCCAGCAGCTTGGGTTTCCGAGGTCCTGAAGCTTTCTTT.